The 6 T cell receptor beta chains presented below share a single source sample, sequenced in a study of beta chain features in type 1 diabetes. Since all of the isolated RNA was reverse transcribed, expressed TCRB transcripts were what got sequenced. The protocol was immunoSEQ multiplex PCR, while the TCRdb copy is restricted to in-frame clones and leaves out a portion. Found here are almost 350,000 clones, over 7% of them singletons; the top ten hold around 1%. Overall study results and limits: Patients with Type 1 diabetes showed moderately but significantly shorter TCRB CDR3s in all four CD4+ subsets.

Antigens of these TCRs are unknown. The sample was central memory CD4+ T cells from blood. These receptors originate from a man aged 25-40 years with type 1 diabetes.

This clone occurred a few times. The chain couples TRBV7-2 to TRBJ2-5; perhaps TRBD1 as D (5 bases). The CDR3 runs to 14 residues. The germline gives CDR1 SGHTA, CDR2 FQGNSA. V gave up 0 bases and J gave up 5 bases, with 10 bases separating them. CDR3 DNA: TGTGCCAGCAGCTTAGCGGGCAGGGCGGAGACCCAGTACTTC. Its translation: CASSLAGRAETQYF.

Ten or more counts support this clone. This CDR3 reads CASSRKMGRMETQYF. In DNA, the CDR3 is TGTGCCAGCAGTCGAAAGATGGGTCGTATGGAGACCCAGTACTTC. V usage is TRBV7-9 and J usage is TRBJ2-5, with D hard to call. CDR3 length: 15 residues. Trimming removed 6 bases at V and 5 bases at J, with 19 bases between. Germline V gene sequence: CDR1 SEHNR, CDR2 FQNEAQ (reference sequence). Full variable domain (rest looked up from reference TRBV7-9 and TRBJ2-5): DTGVSQNPRHKITKRGQNVTFRCDPISEHNRLYWYRQTLGQGPEFLTYFQNEAQLEKSRLLSDRFSAERPKGSFSTLEIQRTEQGDSAMYLCASSRKMGRMETQYFGPGTRLLVL.

The chain couples TRBV5-6 to TRBJ2-2; TRBD2 matches at 7 bases. The CDR3 contains 15 residues. The trim removed 4 bases at V and 5 bases at J, leaving 8 bases unmatched. Germline lookup yields CDR1 SGHDT and CDR2 YYEEEE. The DNA of the CDR3 is TGTGCCAGCAGCCGGACTAGAGGTCTTACCGGGGAGCTGTTTTTT. This codes for CASSRTRGLTGELFF.

In regard to this clone: This same CDR3 is encoded by further DNA sequences in the sample. The chain couples TRBV6-5 to TRBJ1-2; D gene uncertain. The germline V gene has CDR1 MNHEY and CDR2 SVGAGI. The CDR3 loop spans 12 amino acids. Trimming removed 4 bases from V and 4 bases from J, with 7 bases in between. The CDR3 region has the DNA TGTGCCAGCAGTTCCGGCCTCTATGGCTACACCTTC. It is translated as CASSSGLYGYTF.

The chain carries TRBV9 and TRBJ1-1; no clear D. V was pared by 0 bases and J by 5 bases, with 14 bases between. Germline V gene lookup returns CDR1 SGDLS and CDR2 YYNGEE. This CDR3 has 15 amino acids. This CDR3 reads CASSVDGSWVTEAFF. As DNA, the CDR3 is TGTGCCAGCAGCGTAGATGGTTCGTGGGTAACTGAAGCTTTCTTT. Based on the CDR3 plus reference TRBV9 and TRBJ1-1, the full variable domain is DSGVTQTPKHLITATGQRVTLRCSPRSGDLSVYWYQQSLDQGLQFLIQYYNGEERAKGNILERFSAQQFPDLHSELNLSSLELGDSALYFCASSVDGSWVTEAFFGQGTRLTVV.

DNA of the CDR3: TGTGCCAGTAGTCCCAATACGGGCGGTACGCAGTATTTT. It translates to CASSPNTGGTQYF. The chain combines TRBV19 with TRBJ2-3; D unclear. The germline V gene encodes CDR1 LNHDA and CDR2 SQIVND (reference sequence). There are 13 residues in the CDR3. Trimming pared 5 bases from V and 8 bases from J, leaving 14 bases between. Complete variable domain (other parts from reference TRBV19 and TRBJ2-3): DGGITQSPKYLFRKEGQNVTLSCEQNLNHDAMYWYRQDPGQGLRLIYYSQIVNDFQKGDIAEGYSVSREKKESFPLTVTSAQKNPTAFYLCASSPNTGGTQYFGPGTRLTVL.